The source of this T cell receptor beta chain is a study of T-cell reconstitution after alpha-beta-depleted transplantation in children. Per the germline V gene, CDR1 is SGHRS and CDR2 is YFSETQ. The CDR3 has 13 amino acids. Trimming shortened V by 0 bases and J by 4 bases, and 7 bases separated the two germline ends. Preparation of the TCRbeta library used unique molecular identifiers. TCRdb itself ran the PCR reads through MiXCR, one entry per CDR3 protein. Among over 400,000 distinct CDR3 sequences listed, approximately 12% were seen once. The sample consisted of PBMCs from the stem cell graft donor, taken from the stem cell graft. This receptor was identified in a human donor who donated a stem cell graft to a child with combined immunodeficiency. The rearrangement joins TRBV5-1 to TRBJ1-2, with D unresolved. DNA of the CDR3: TGCGCCAGCAGCTTGGTGGCAGGCTATGGCTACACCTTC. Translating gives CASSLVAGYGYTF.